This T cell receptor beta chain was recorded in a study of blood T cell repertoires in COVID-19. This table comes from immunoSEQ multiplex PCR, and its TCRdb copy is limited to in-frame clones, with some not included. The sample records over 200,000 clones, about 83% being singletons. Those enrolled, adults aged roughly 18 to 100 years, came from about two dozen US areas. Each recovered donor of Cohort 3 presented with two negative PCRs, clearance, or symptom resolution. V was pared by 2 bases and J by 5 bases, with 9 bases of the junction left unmatched. The V gene's germline CDR1 is SNHLY and CDR2 FYNNEI. This CDR3 region has 16 residues.

Sequenced: PBMCs or T cells enriched from blood (not recorded which). The receptor's source is a woman aged 40 to 50 who had recovered from COVID-19. The chain is built from TRBV2 and TRBJ2-3; 8 nucleotides match TRBD2. The CDR3 sequence: CASSELGGRMVDTQYF. Written as DNA, the CDR3 is TGTGCCAGCAGTGAACTCGGCGGGAGGATGGTAGATACGCAGTATTTT. The whole variable domain, filled in from reference TRBV2 and TRBJ2-3, reads EPEVTQTPSHQVTQMGQEVILRCVPISNHLYFYWYRQILGQKVEFLVSFYNNEISEKSEIFDDQFSVERPDGSNFTLKIRSTKLEDSAMYFCASSELGGRMVDTQYFGPGTRLTVL.